This passage covers 13 T cell receptor beta chains from one sample sequenced in a study of vaccination effects on CD4 cells after COVID-19. The method was immunoSEQ multiplex PCR; TCRdb's version includes in-frame clones alone and lacks a portion of them. The profile shows more than 20,000 clones, around 75% of them singletons. Their specific antigens are unknown. Antigen-specific CD4+ T cells were expanded (with viral peptide pools) by the ViraFEST assay ahead of sequencing. Following 10 days of culture, CD4+ T cells were isolated. Testing of the vaccine recipients showed negative nucleocapsid antibodies and no prior SARS-CoV-2 infection. The sequenced sample was CD4+ T cells from PBMCs cultured with HCoV-NL63 spike peptides, obtained before COVID-19 vaccination. The receptors originated from a human donor who received a COVID-19 vaccine.

The chain couples TRBV3-1 (or the pseudogene TRBV3-2) to TRBJ2-7, with D unclear. This CDR3 spans 13 amino acids. The germline V and J ends were trimmed by 7 bases and 0 bases, with 10 bases remaining between them. From germline, CDR1 is LGHDT and CDR2 YNNKEL (reference sequence). The CDR3 DNA reads TGTGCCAGCATCCGGGCCGGCTCCTACGAGCAGTACTTC. Encoded protein: CASIRAGSYEQYF.

The gene calls are TRBV5-1 and TRBJ1-4, with TRBD1 as a possible D gene (5 bases). CDR1 is SGHRS, CDR2 YFSETQ, per germline. This CDR3 spans 15 amino acids. V lost 3 bases and J lost 0, with 9 bases in between. The CDR3 is CASSSQGATNEKLFF. Written as DNA, the CDR3 is TGCGCCAGCAGCTCCCAGGGAGCAACTAATGAAAAACTGTTTTTT.

This chain joins TRBV6-1 and TRBJ1-5; no definite D call. Germline-derived CDR1 and CDR2 are MNHNS and SASEGT. CDR3 size: 13 residues. V was cut by 2 bases and J by 6 bases, with 8 bases left in between. This CDR3 reads CASSESEFQPQHF. The CDR3 bases are TGTGCCAGCAGTGAAAGCGAGTTTCAGCCCCAGCATTTT.

The gene calls are TRBV10-2 and TRBJ2-7, with 11 bases that match TRBD2. The CDR3 contains 15 residues. With 9 bases clipped from V and 6 bases from J, the junction kept 13 bases outside the gene matches. Looked up from germline, CDR1 is WSHSY and CDR2 is SAAADI. CDR3 nucleotide sequence: TGCGCCAGTGCAACTAGCGGGGGATCCGGCGGCGAGCAGTACTTC. It is translated as CASATSGGSGGEQYF.

The chain uses TRBV10-2 and TRBJ1-3; D is perhaps TRBD1 (6 bases). The CDR3 extends over 15 amino acids. V gave up 11 bases and J gave up 2 bases, with 19 bases separating them. In germline, CDR1 is WSHSY, CDR2 SAAADI. The CDR3 DNA follows: TGCGCCTCGACCTCTTCGGGGGGCACTGGAAACACCATATATTTT. Translating it yields CASTSSGGTGNTIYF.

The sample holds a few counts of this clone. The chain has TRBV6-5 and TRBJ2-7; a possible D gene is TRBD2 (5 bases). CDR1 and CDR2 from the germline V gene are MNHEY and SVGAGI. Trimming left V 9 bases short and J 2 bases short, with 17 bases between. The CDR3 runs to 14 residues. The DNA for the CDR3 is TGTGCCAGTCGACGGGATACCGGGGCCTACGAGCAGTACTTC. It yields the protein CASRRDTGAYEQYF.

The V gene is TRBV27, the J gene TRBJ2-5, with a tentative D call TRBD1 (10 bases). V was cut by 6 bases and J by 4 bases, with 27 bases left in between. The CDR3 is made up of 18 amino acids. From germline, CDR1 is MNHEY and CDR2 SMNVEV (reference sequence). CDR3 DNA: TGTGCCAGCAGACATGGGACAGGGGATTTACTAGCGGGAGAGACCCAGTACTTC. Translated, it gives CASRHGTGDLLAGETQYF.

The chain joins TRBV7-9 to TRBJ2-7; D call uncertain. CDR1 is SEHNR and CDR2 is FQNEAQ in the germline V gene (reference sequence). Trimming removed 7 bases at V and 0 bases at J, with 22 bases between. This CDR3 has 17 amino acids. CDR3 amino acids: CASTNVGGGYSSYEQYF. For the CDR3, the DNA is TGTGCCAGCACCAACGTAGGCGGCGGTTACTCCTCCTACGAGCAGTACTTC.

The chain uses TRBV6-5 and TRBJ2-7, with D possibly TRBD1 on 6 matching bases. The V and J ends lost 5 bases and 4 bases respectively, with 15 bases between them. The germline V gene has CDR1 MNHEY and CDR2 SVGAGI. The CDR3 sequence is 14 residues long. The CDR3 DNA reads TGTGCCAGCAGTACCCAGGGGTACGAGTACGAGCAGTACTTC. Protein: CASSTQGYEYEQYF.

Only a few counts were recorded for this clone. The rearrangement joins TRBV4-1 to TRBJ2-1, with D hard to call. With 4 bases removed from V and 4 bases from J, the gap between germline ends came to 2 bases. Germline V CDR1 and CDR2: MGHRA, YSYEKL. The CDR3 is made up of 11 amino acids. The CDR3 coding sequence is TGCGCCAGCAGCCTATACAATGAGCAGTTCTTC. Its translation: CASSLYNEQFF.

This chain joins TRBV6-1 and TRBJ2-7; 7 nucleotides align to TRBD2. From germline, CDR1 is MNHNS and CDR2 SASEGT. This CDR3 comprises 14 residues. After removal of 7 bases from V and 6 bases from J, the junction contained 12 bases not matched to a gene. The CDR3: CASMVGGGAPEQYF. CDR3 nucleotides: TGTGCCAGCATGGTAGGCGGGGGTGCCCCCGAGCAGTACTTC.

This clone was picked up one time. This chain uses TRBV29-1 with TRBJ1-4; 10 nucleotides match TRBD1. With V trimmed by 4 bases and J by 7 bases, 3 bases remained unmatched. Germline V CDR1 and CDR2: SQVTM, ANQGSEA. The CDR3 length is 13 residues. The CDR3 DNA reads as TGCAGCGTTGGGGGGACAGGGGTTGAAAAACTGTTTTTT. As protein: CSVGGTGVEKLFF. Complete variable domain (other parts from reference TRBV29-1 and TRBJ1-4): SAVISQKPSRDICQRGTSLTIQCQVDSQVTMMFWYRQQPGQSLTLIATANQGSEATYESGFVIDKFPISRPNLTFSTLTVSNMSPEDSSIYLCSVGGTGVEKLFFGSGTQLSVL.

This chain connects TRBV11-3 to TRBJ2-5; the D is unclear. The germline V gene encodes CDR1 SGHNT and CDR2 YENEEA. The CDR3 totals 15 residues. V was pared by 1 base and J by 2 bases, with 11 bases between. The CDR3 bases are TGTGCCAGCAGCTTAGTACCAGGACCGCAAGAGACCCAGTACTTC. Protein sequence: CASSLVPGPQETQYF.